This is a list of T cell receptor beta chains from one sample in a study of CD8 T cells in ankylosing spondylitis. TCRdb recomputed calls from the 5' RACE reads with MiXCR, one row per CDR3 protein. The repertoire has a few hundred thousand distinct CDR3 sequences, 15% to 20% of them found once; the top ten carry 25% to 40%. Sequenced sample: blood, either unsorted or a sorted T cell fraction (not recorded which). The receptor set was obtained from a male donor with ankylosing spondylitis or in good health (not recorded which). Both conserved end residues are part of each CDR3. The D gene is left open where the match is weak.

V gene	D gene	J gene	CDR3 protein
TRBV27	.	TRBJ2-3	CASGYVADTQYF
TRBV6-5	.	TRBJ2-7	CASSYIGPPPYEQYF
TRBV29-1	TRBD1	TRBJ1-2	CSVDGQGGYGYTF
TRBV11-2	.	TRBJ1-4	CASSLAGEKLFF
TRBV20-1	.	TRBJ2-7	CSARGFRAGLHEQYF
TRBV28	TRBD2	TRBJ2-2	CASSPLWGRATGELFF
TRBV4-1	TRBD1	TRBJ1-3	CASSGWDSSGNTIYF
TRBV12-3/TRBV12-4	.	TRBJ2-5	CASSFGETQYF
TRBV29-1	.	TRBJ2-5	CSVEGIEGQPQETQYF
TRBV27	.	TRBJ1-2	CASSSSDSNYGYTF
TRBV24-1	.	TRBJ2-1	CATSGSPSGSEQFF
TRBV27	.	TRBJ1-4	CASSWGGKLFF
TRBV12-3/TRBV12-4	TRBD1	TRBJ1-1	CASSLGTGGVTEAFF
TRBV19	.	TRBJ1-1	CASSMPGPLEAFF
TRBV7-9	.	TRBJ2-1	CASSFDEQFF
TRBV7-9	.	TRBJ1-5	CASSFQGNQPQHF
TRBV12-3/TRBV12-4	TRBD2	TRBJ2-1	CASSAGTSGVDEQFF
TRBV20-1	.	TRBJ2-3	CTVGSGADTQYF
TRBV9	.	TRBJ2-7	CASREDSYEQYF
TRBV5-6	.	TRBJ2-7	CASSLRQSRAYEQYF
TRBV4-3	.	TRBJ2-7	CASSQDRGSPRYF
TRBV28	TRBD1	TRBJ2-3	CASSSDRDSTDTQYF
TRBV9	.	TRBJ2-3	CASSVGEDSFPSTDTQYF
TRBV12-3/TRBV12-4	.	TRBJ1-3	CASSMGGPGNTIYF
TRBV29-1	.	TRBJ2-7	CSVEGARGTTYEQYF
TRBV6-5	TRBD2	TRBJ2-5	CASSSRTSGVQETQYF
TRBV9	TRBD1	TRBJ2-2	CASSGQGLEVTGELFF
TRBV11-1	TRBD2	TRBJ2-7	CASSWGLAGEPRGYEQYF
TRBV6-2/TRBV6-3	.	TRBJ2-1	CASDSGPFDNEQFF
TRBV4-1	.	TRBJ1-4	CASSQVQGGEKLFF
TRBV24-1	TRBD1	TRBJ1-2	CATSDLDGTGRYGYTF
TRBV29-1	.	TRBJ2-7	CSALSDSYEQYF
TRBV4-1	.	TRBJ1-1	CASSPSLDTEAFF
TRBV7-6	.	TRBJ2-7	CASSGTDHYEQYF
TRBV20-1	.	TRBJ2-2	CSATWAPGELFF
TRBV9	.	TRBJ2-2	CASSNPLSAPNTGELFF
TRBV4-3	TRBD2	TRBJ2-3	CASTQGTSGTDTQYF
TRBV7-9	.	TRBJ2-7	CASSPKVAGRSDEQYF
TRBV20-1	TRBD2	TRBJ2-1	CSARTLSGRAPNEQFF
TRBV6-1	.	TRBJ2-6	CASSGESGANVLTF
TRBV12-3/TRBV12-4	.	TRBJ1-3	CASSLEGAAYSGNTIYF
TRBV3-1	.	TRBJ2-7	CASSQDTLAEAYEQYF
TRBV4-3	.	TRBJ2-3	CASSQERGLGPTDTQYF
TRBV7-9	TRBD2	TRBJ2-7	CASSPTSGNYEQYF
TRBV4-3	.	TRBJ2-7	CASSQDLISETATYEQYF
TRBV15	TRBD1	TRBJ1-4	CATSRVGDSNERLFF